The rows below give T cell receptor beta chains drawn from one sample of a study of blood T cells in healthy people across ages. MiXCR, run by TCRdb on the 5' RACE reads, gives a single entry per CDR3 protein. The table has about 1.7 million distinct CDR3 sequences, 28% seen once. The sample comprised blood. These receptors all stem from a woman younger than 45 in good health. Each CDR3 is given without its conserved first and last residue.

j_call v_call cdr3_aa
TRBJ2-5 TRBV2 ASSEGVSGTQY
TRBJ1-6 TRBV19 ASSIIDPNSPLH
TRBJ2-3 TRBV29-1 SDLRRSPTDTQY
TRBJ2-1 TRBV7-2 ASSPRGAVETQF
TRBJ2-1 TRBV7-2 ASSLAGIGDEQF
TRBJ2-7 TRBV30 AWSEGSGAIFEQY
NA TRBV11-1 ASSLIPTSAETQY
TRBJ1-4 TRBV27 ASSFMTNEKLF
TRBJ2-1 TRBV11-2 ASSGPGAYTGNEQF
TRBJ2-1 TRBV5-1 ASSPGSGGAWETQF
TRBJ2-7 TRBV14 ASSQDRGRIYEQY
TRBJ2-1 TRBV7-3 ASSLTGTLLNEQF
TRBJ2-5 TRBV11-2 ASKGHGAETQY
TRBJ2-2 TRBV5-8 ASTLAAAPPGELF
TRBJ1-1 TRBV7-9 ASSLAYTPEAF
TRBJ2-3 TRBV20-1 SAPGTSPDTQY
TRBJ1-6 TRBV6-1 ASSDEVSSYNSPLH
TRBJ2-3 TRBV7-8 ASSPIQLVKDTQY
TRBJ2-7 TRBV2 ASSEGQGSYNEQY
NA TRBV20-1 SARDQQLYEQY
TRBJ2-1 TRBV6-5 ASSFDRSQF
TRBJ1-2 TRBV5-1 ASSLPNFYGYT
TRBJ2-1 TRBV10-2 ASSEVGSGGARYEQF
TRBJ2-5 TRBV7-2 ASSFRTSGKETQY
TRBJ2-5 TRBV7-2 ASSHPAAAQGTQY
TRBJ2-1 TRBV4-1 ASSHLKGTDPYNEQF
TRBJ2-1 TRBV28 ASKLNDRWQGGHEQF
TRBJ2-5 TRBV29-1 SVEQGQETQY
TRBJ2-3 TRBV29-1 SVEGGQRLLTDTQY
TRBJ2-5 TRBV27 ASMRQGQETQY
TRBJ1-1 TRBV6-5 ASSYSTRINTEAF
TRBJ1-4 TRBV6-6 ASSYREGREKLF
TRBJ2-1 TRBV5-1 ASSGTGTHNEQF
TRBJ2-5 TRBV14 ASSLGGGWQETQY
TRBJ2-5 TRBV9 ASSDPENTQY
TRBJ2-3 TRBV20-1 SAQKGLLSTDTQY
TRBJ2-7 TRBV9 ASSVGQGEYEQY
TRBJ2-5 TRBV20-1 SAPGQGSKTQY
TRBJ1-2 TRBV4-1 ASSQPGIGYT
TRBJ1-4 TRBV12-3/TRBV12-4 ASSFQYNEKLF
TRBJ2-1 TRBV20-1 SASLAAYNEQF
TRBJ1-1 TRBV20-1 SARDPGQGVTEAF
TRBJ2-3 TRBV20-1 SAYEEGTQY
TRBJ1-2 TRBV19 ASSTDRVGYGYT